This TCR beta chain was identified in a study of PD-1 blockade in classical Hodgkin lymphoma. The wider study: Nivolumab dosed at 3 mg/kg went to patients intravenously every 2 weeks. The study, taken as a whole, reports: Individuals initiating nivolumab under 1 year after ASCT were excluded.

Germline V gene data show CDR1 as KGHSH and CDR2 as LQKENI. Trimming took off 5 bases at V and 1 base at J, with 10 bases between the two ends. CDR3 length: 14 residues. The patients all showed relapse after autologous stem cell transplantation, while their brentuximab vedotin exposure varied. Best responses included complete response and partial response; otherwise, the best response was progressive disease. On this clone: Its antigen remains unknown.

The data were produced by immunoSEQ multiplex PCR, yet TCRdb's version contains in-frame clones alone and is incomplete. The table includes under 15,000 clones, roughly 75% detected once. This receptor was taken from a human donor with classical Hodgkin lymphoma. The specimen comprised peripheral blood mononuclear cells (PBMCs), sampled at baseline. The J gene is TRBJ2-3, the V gene TRBV18; no clear D gene. The CDR3 reads CASSSQEGTDTQYF. CDR3 in DNA: TGTGCCAGCTCATCGCAAGAAGGCACAGATACGCAGTATTTT.